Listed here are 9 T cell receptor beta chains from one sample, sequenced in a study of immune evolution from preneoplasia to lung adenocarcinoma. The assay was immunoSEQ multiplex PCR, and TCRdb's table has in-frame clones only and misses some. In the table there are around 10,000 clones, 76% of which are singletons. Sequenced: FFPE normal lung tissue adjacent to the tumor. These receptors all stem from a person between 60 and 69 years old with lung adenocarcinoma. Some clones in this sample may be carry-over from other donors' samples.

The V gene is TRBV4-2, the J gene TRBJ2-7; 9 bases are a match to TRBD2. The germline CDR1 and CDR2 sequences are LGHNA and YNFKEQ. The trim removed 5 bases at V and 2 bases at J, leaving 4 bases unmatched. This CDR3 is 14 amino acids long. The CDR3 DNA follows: TGTGCCAGCAGCGGGGTAGCGGGAGCCTACGAGCAGTACTTC. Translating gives CASSGVAGAYEQYF.

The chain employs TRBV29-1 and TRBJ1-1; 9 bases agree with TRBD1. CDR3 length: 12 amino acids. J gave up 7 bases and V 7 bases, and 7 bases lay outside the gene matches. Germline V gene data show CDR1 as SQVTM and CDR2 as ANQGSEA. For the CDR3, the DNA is TGCAGCGATATTCGGACAGGGGATGAAGCTTTCTTT. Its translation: CSDIRTGDEAFF.

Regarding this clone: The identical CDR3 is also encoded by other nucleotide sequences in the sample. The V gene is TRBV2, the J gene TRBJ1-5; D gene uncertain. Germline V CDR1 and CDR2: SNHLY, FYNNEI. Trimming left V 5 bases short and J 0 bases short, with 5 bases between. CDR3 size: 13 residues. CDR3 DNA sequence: TGTGCCAGCAGTCGGGATAGCAATCAGCCCCAGCATTTT. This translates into CASSRDSNQPQHF.

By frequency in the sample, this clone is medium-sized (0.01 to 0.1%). Here the CDR3 reads CASSLGKLRTEAFF. The DNA of the CDR3 is TGTGCCAGCAGCTTGGGCAAACTGAGGACTGAAGCTTTCTTT. The chain links TRBV5-8 to TRBJ1-1; D is unresolved. CDR3 size: 14 residues. Trimming took off 0 bases at V and 5 bases at J, with 11 bases between the two ends. Germline lookup yields CDR1 SGHTS and CDR2 YDEGEE. Based on the CDR3 plus reference TRBV5-8 and TRBJ1-1, the full variable domain is EAGVTQSPTHLIKTRGQQATLRCSPISGHTSVYWYQQALGLGLQFLLWYDEGEERNRGNFPPRFSGRQFPNYSSELNVNALELEDSALYLCASSLGKLRTEAFFGQGTRLTVV.

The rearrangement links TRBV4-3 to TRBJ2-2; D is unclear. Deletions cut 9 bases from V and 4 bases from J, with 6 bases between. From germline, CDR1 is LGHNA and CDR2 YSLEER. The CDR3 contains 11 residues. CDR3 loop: CASEATGELFF. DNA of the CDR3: TGCGCCAGTGAGGCCACCGGGGAGCTGTTTTTT.

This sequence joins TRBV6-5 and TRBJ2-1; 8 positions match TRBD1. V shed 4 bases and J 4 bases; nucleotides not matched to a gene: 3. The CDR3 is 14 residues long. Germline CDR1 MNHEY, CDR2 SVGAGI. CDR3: CASSSGQGYNEQFF. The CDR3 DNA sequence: TGTGCCAGCAGTTCAGGACAGGGATACAATGAGCAGTTCTTC.

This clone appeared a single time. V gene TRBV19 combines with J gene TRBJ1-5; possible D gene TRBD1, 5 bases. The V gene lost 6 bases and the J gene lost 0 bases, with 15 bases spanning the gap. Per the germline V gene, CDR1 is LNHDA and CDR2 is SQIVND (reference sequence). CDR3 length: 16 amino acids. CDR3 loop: CASRRGSSNSNQPQHF. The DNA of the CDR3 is TGTGCCAGTAGGAGGGGCAGCAGTAATAGCAATCAGCCCCAGCATTTT.

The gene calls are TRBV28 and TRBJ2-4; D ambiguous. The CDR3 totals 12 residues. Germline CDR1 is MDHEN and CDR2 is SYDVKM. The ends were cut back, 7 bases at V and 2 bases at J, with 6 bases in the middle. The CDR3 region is CASNGPKNIQYF. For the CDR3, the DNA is TGTGCCAGCAATGGGCCCAAAAACATTCAGTACTTC.

This CDR3 reads CAISEPTSYEQYF. The CDR3 coding sequence is TGTGCCATCAGTGAACCAACTTCCTACGAGCAGTACTTC. This rearrangement joins TRBV10-3 to TRBJ2-5; no definite D call. The J call may be faulty, since TRBJ2-7 better matches the DNA end. Germline V gene sequence: CDR1 ENHRY, CDR2 SYGVKD. The CDR3 spans 13 residues.